These 14 T cell receptor beta chains were all obtained from the same sample, sequenced in a study of T cell clonotyping in hematopoietic cell transplantation. The time point was: recipient sample about 28 days before transplant, after cytoreduction. The repertoire was sequenced with immunoSEQ multiplex PCR; TCRdb's copy has only in-frame clones and lacks some. The sample contains 20,000 to 30,000 clones, 84% of which appear only once. The sample consisted of peripheral blood mononuclear cells, taken before stem cell transplant. All receptors derive from a woman aged 55-75 years with acute myeloid leukemia. Some clones in this sample may be carry-over from other donors' samples.

This chain links TRBV19 with TRBJ2-1, with D hard to call. The CDR3 is 15 residues long. Trimming pared 2 bases from V and 0 bases from J, leaving 8 bases between. From germline, CDR1 is LNHDA and CDR2 SQIVND (reference sequence). The CDR3 DNA reads as TGTGCCAGTAGTATAAAAGAGTTCTCCTACAATGAGCAGTTCTTC. The encoded protein is CASSIKEFSYNEQFF.

The chain is built from TRBV28 and TRBJ1-1; D is unresolved. Germline CDR1 reads MDHEN; CDR2 reads SYDVKM. V shed 1 base and J shed 1 base, with 10 bases lying between them. The CDR3 spans 15 residues. The CDR3 nucleotides read TGTGCCAGCAGTTTATTTTCGCTAAGGAACACTGAAGCTTTCTTT. It encodes CASSLFSLRNTEAFF.

The V gene is TRBV15, the J gene TRBJ1-1; D unclear. Germline V gives CDR1 LNHNV, CDR2 YYDKDF (reference sequence). V was shortened by 5 bases and J by 4 bases, with 11 bases between the two germline ends. CDR3 size: 13 residues. Written as DNA, the CDR3 is TGTGCCACCAGCCCTGTGAGGAGCACTGAAGCTTTCTTT. Protein sequence: CATSPVRSTEAFF.

This clone occurred a few times. This chain joins TRBV12-5 and TRBJ2-7, with D unclear. The CDR3 contains 13 residues. The V gene lost 7 bases and the J gene lost 0 bases, with 10 bases spanning the gap. Germline V gene lookup returns CDR1 LGHNT and CDR2 FRNRAP. The CDR3 spells CASVVDPSYEQYF. Written as DNA, the CDR3 is TGTGCTAGTGTTGTCGACCCCTCCTACGAGCAGTACTTC. The whole variable domain, filled in from reference TRBV12-5 and TRBJ2-7, reads DARVTQTPRHKVTEMGQEVTMRCQPILGHNTVFWYRQTMMQGLELLAYFRNRAPLDDSGMPKDRFSAEMPDATLATLKIQPSEPRDSAVYFCASVVDPSYEQYFGPGTRLTVT.

CDR3 sequence: CASSSTLGTGVVYEQYF. The CDR3, as DNA: TGTGCCAGCAGTTCAACCCTCGGGACGGGAGTGGTCTACGAGCAGTACTTC. The gene calls are TRBV27 and TRBJ2-7; TRBD2 might be the D (6 bases). Germline lookup yields CDR1 MNHEY and CDR2 SMNVEV (reference sequence). The CDR3 has 17 residues. V was cut by 4 bases and J by 3 bases, with 22 bases left in between.

This clone was counted between two and nine times. The CDR3 bases are TGTGCCAGCAGTTCGACAGGTTTGGGGGGGGAGCTGTTTTTT. Protein product: CASSSTGLGGELFF. The chain couples TRBV27 to TRBJ2-2; weak D call: TRBD1 (6 bases). Between the trimmed V and J ends, which lost 4 bases and 8 bases, there was a span of 14 bases. The CDR3 is made up of 14 amino acids. The germline gives CDR1 MNHEY, CDR2 SMNVEV (reference sequence).

The genes are TRBV5-6 and TRBJ1-4; unclear D gene. Germline assignment: CDR1 SGHDT and CDR2 YYEEEE. V was cut by 0 bases and J by 0 bases, with 9 bases left in between. The CDR3 has 16 residues. The CDR3 sequence: CASSLEAAATNEKLFF. CDR3 nucleotide sequence: TGTGCCAGCAGCTTGGAAGCAGCTGCAACTAATGAAAAACTGTTTTTT.

This clone was counted a single time. The V and J genes are TRBV5-4 and TRBJ2-5; D tentatively reads TRBD1 or TRBD2 (7 bases each). CDR1 is SGHNT and CDR2 is YYREEE in the germline V gene (reference sequence). The ends were cut back, 4 bases at V and 3 bases at J, with 13 bases in the middle. The CDR3 runs to 14 residues. The CDR3 sequence is CASSEGGTEETQYF. The CDR3 DNA is TGTGCCAGCAGCGAGGGAGGGACAGAAGAGACCCAGTACTTC.

This clone appeared once. The chain is built from TRBV4-1 and TRBJ2-7; 7 bases match TRBD1. The V and J ends lost 4 bases and 0 bases, in that order; junction bases with no gene match: 3. CDR3 length: 14 amino acids. Germline V gives CDR1 MGHRA, CDR2 YSYEKL. This CDR3 is CASSPQGSSYEQYF. The CDR3 DNA is TGCGCCAGCAGCCCACAGGGGTCCTCCTACGAGCAGTACTTC.

The chain is built from TRBV6-5 and TRBJ2-1; D remains unclear. There are 11 residues in the CDR3. Germline CDR1 is MNHEY and CDR2 is SVGAGI. V lost 5 bases, J lost 11 bases, and 10 bases lay in between. CDR3 in amino acids: CASSNGPQQFF. In DNA, the CDR3 is TGTGCCAGCAGTAACGGTCCCCAGCAGTTCTTC.

The chain carries TRBV29-1 and TRBJ1-2; no definite D call. The V end was cut by 6 bases, the J end by 4 bases, with 15 bases between. This CDR3 region has 13 residues. Germline CDR1 reads SQVTM; CDR2 reads ANQGSEA. Here the CDR3 reads CSVESTVLYGYTF. The CDR3 region has the DNA TGCAGCGTAGAGAGTACAGTGCTCTATGGCTACACCTTC.

This chain links TRBV19 with TRBJ1-2; 9 nucleotides align to TRBD1. CDR1 is LNHDA, CDR2 SQIVND, per germline (reference sequence). With 5 bases clipped from V and 8 bases from J, the junction kept 9 bases outside the gene matches. The CDR3 runs 14 residues. CDR3 in DNA: TGTGCCAGTAGTGGTCCGGGACAGGGCGGAGGCTACACCTTC. It specifies CASSGPGQGGGYTF.

This sequence joins TRBV7-3 and TRBJ2-2; D gene unclear. Trimming removed 5 bases at V and 0 bases at J, with 13 bases between. The CDR3 length is 16 residues. Germline CDR1 is SGHTA and CDR2 is FQGTGA. CDR3 protein: CASSLNSPANTGELFF. As DNA, the CDR3 is TGTGCCAGCAGCCTAAACTCGCCAGCGAACACCGGGGAGCTGTTTTTT.

The chain is built from TRBV4-3 and TRBJ2-7; D ambiguous. The CDR3 contains 17 residues. CDR1 and CDR2 (germline): LGHNA, YSLEER. V shed 2 bases and J shed 2 bases, with 19 bases lying between them. CDR3 sequence reads: CASSQRTDPWNAYEQYF. CDR3 in DNA: TGCGCCAGCAGCCAACGTACGGACCCGTGGAACGCCTACGAGCAGTACTTC.